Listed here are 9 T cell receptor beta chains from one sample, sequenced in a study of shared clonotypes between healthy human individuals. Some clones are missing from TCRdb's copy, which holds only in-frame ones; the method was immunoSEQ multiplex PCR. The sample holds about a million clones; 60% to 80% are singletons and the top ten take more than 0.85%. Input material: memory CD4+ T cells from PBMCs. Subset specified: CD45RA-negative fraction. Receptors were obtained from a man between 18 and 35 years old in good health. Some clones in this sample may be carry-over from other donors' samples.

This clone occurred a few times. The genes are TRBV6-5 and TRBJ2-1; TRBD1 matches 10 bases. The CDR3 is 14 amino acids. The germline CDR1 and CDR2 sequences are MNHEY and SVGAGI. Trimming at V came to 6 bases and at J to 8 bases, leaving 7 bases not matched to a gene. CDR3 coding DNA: TGTGCCAGCAGCGGCGGGACAGGGGTCGATGAGCAGTTCTTC. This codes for CASSGGTGVDEQFF.

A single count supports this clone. The CDR3 loop reads CASSLGPDRGYMKAFF. CDR3 in DNA: TGTGCCAGCAGCTTAGGCCCTGACAGGGGTTATATGAAAGCTTTCTTT. V usage is TRBV7-8 and J usage is TRBJ1-1, with 8 positions matching TRBD1. CDR1 is SGHVS, CDR2 FQNEAQ, per germline. Trimming at V came to 1 base and at J to 9 bases, leaving 13 bases not matched to a gene. The CDR3 contains 16 residues. Based on the CDR3 plus reference TRBV7-8 and TRBJ1-1, the full variable domain is GAGVSQSPRYKVAKRGQDVALRCDPISGHVSLFWYQQALGQGPEFLTYFQNEAQLDKSGLPSDRFFAERPEGSVSTLKIQRTQQEDSAVYLCASSLGPDRGYMKAFFGQGTRLTVV.

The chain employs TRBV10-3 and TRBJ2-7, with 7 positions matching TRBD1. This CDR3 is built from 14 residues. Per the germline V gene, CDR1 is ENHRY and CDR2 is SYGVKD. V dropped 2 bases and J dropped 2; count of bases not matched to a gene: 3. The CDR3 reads CAISEGDRPYEQYF. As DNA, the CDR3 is TGTGCCATCAGTGAGGGGGACAGACCCTACGAGCAGTACTTC.

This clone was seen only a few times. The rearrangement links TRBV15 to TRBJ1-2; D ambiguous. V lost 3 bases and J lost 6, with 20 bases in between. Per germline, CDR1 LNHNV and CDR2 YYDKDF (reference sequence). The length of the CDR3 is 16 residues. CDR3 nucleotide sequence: TGTGCCACCAGCAGGACTACCACTGACGGTTCTAATGGCTACACCTTC. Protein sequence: CATSRTTTDGSNGYTF.

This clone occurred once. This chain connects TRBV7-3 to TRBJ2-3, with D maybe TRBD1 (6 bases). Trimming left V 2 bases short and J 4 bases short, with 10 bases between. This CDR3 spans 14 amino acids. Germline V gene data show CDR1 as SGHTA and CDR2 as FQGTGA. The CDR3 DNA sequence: TGTGCCAGCAGCTTACGTACAGGGTCAGATACGCAGTATTTT. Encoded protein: CASSLRTGSDTQYF.

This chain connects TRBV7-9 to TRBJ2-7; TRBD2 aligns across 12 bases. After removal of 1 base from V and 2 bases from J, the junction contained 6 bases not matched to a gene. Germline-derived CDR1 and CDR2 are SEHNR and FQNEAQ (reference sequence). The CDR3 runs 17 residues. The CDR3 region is CASSLVFASGRAYEQYF. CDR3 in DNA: TGTGCCAGCAGCTTAGTATTTGCTAGCGGGAGGGCCTACGAGCAGTACTTC.

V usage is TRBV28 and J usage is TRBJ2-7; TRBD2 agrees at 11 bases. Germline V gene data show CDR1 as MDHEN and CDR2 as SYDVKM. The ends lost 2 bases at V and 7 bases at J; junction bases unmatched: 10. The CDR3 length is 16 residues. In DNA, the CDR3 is TGTGCCAGCAGTTTAGGATTAGCGGGAGGGATGGGGGAGCAGTACTTC. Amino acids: CASSLGLAGGMGEQYF.

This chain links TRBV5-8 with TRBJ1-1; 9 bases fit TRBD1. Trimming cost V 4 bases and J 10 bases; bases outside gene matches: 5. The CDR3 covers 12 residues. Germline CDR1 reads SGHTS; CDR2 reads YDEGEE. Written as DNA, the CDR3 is TGTGCCAGCAGCAAAGACAGGGGGATAGCTTTCTTT. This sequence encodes CASSKDRGIAFF.

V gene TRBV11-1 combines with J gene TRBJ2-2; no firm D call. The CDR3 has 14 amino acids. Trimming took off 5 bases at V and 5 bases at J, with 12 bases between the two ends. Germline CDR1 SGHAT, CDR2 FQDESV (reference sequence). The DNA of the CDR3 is TGTGCCAGCAGCCGGGTCGTCACTACCGGGGAGCTGTTTTTT. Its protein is CASSRVVTTGELFF.